The T cell receptor (beta chain) described here comes from a study of breast tumors, draining lymph nodes, adjacent tissues. TCRdb used MiXCR to reprocess the multiplex PCR reads, holding one entry per CDR3 protein. The sample shows around 250,000 distinct CDR3 sequences, roughly a third of them seen only once. The CDR3 runs to 14 residues. V was pared by 2 bases and J by 0 bases, with 6 bases between. The germline V gene has CDR1 MNHEY and CDR2 SVGAGI. The sample holds many counts of this clonotype. The antigen remains undetermined. The study's findings and limits: Data only fit, rather than demonstrated, lymph node origin of most tumor T cells. Tumor TCR diversity was below lymph nodes but above nontumor tissue. Findings are consistent with lymph node origin and intratumoral expansion of most tumor T cells.

Axillary draining lymph nodes of breast cancer patients supplied the node samples. The TCR was taken from a female donor with breast cancer. Some clones in this sample may be carry-over from other donors' samples. This rearrangement joins TRBV6-5 to TRBJ2-3; D is uncertain. The sequenced sample consisted of axillary lymph node tissue. The CDR3 reads CASSYGLSTDTQYF. CDR3 in DNA: TGTGCCAGCAGTTACGGGCTGAGCACAGATACGCAGTATTTT.